Each of the 13 T cell receptor beta chains below was sequenced from the same sample in a study of T cell changes during pregnancy in multiple sclerosis. The protocol was immunoSEQ multiplex PCR, while the TCRdb copy is restricted to in-frame clones and leaves out a portion. The sample contains about 130,000 clones, about 95% of which appear only once. Material: peripheral blood, obtained after pregnancy. These receptors were collected from a female donor with multiple sclerosis, enrolled in a pregnancy study.

The chain links TRBV29-1 to TRBJ1-4; D is uncertain. The CDR3 is 13 amino acids. Looked up from germline, CDR1 is SQVTM and CDR2 is ANQGSEA. V lost 4 bases and J lost 8, with 14 bases in between. This chain's CDR3 is CSVAGGGGEKLFF. CDR3 bases: TGCAGCGTTGCCGGAGGAGGAGGCGAAAAACTGTTTTTT.

The V gene is TRBV18, the J gene TRBJ2-7; 7 nucleotides line up with TRBD2. Germline trimming cut 1 base from V and 5 bases from J; bases unmatched to any gene: 11. Germline CDR1 KGHSH, CDR2 LQKENI. This CDR3 region has 16 residues. CDR3 DNA sequence: TGTGCCAGCTCACCACGCGAGAGACTAGCATTGAACGAGCAGTACTTC. Translated, it gives CASSPRERLALNEQYF.

V usage is TRBV2 and J usage is TRBJ1-5, with 8 nucleotides matching TRBD1. CDR1 SNHLY and CDR2 FYNNEI come from the germline V gene. V dropped 7 bases and J dropped 0; count of bases not matched to a gene: 5. CDR3 length: 15 amino acids. The CDR3: CASTRQGLSNQPQHF. CDR3 in DNA: TGTGCCAGCACTCGACAGGGGCTTAGCAATCAGCCCCAGCATTTT.

CDR3 protein: CASSESSGRVGELFF. In DNA form, the CDR3 reads TGTGCCAGCAGTGAGTCTAGCGGGAGAGTCGGGGAGCTGTTTTTT. The rearrangement joins TRBV2 to TRBJ2-2, with 10 positions matching TRBD2. The CDR3 is 15 amino acids. The germline V gene has CDR1 SNHLY and CDR2 FYNNEI. Unmatched junction bases numbered 5, after V lost 3 bases and J lost 7 bases.

This chain joins TRBV4-1 and TRBJ1-1, with D unclear. Trimming took off 1 base at V and 11 bases at J, with 17 bases between the two ends. Germline CDR1 and CDR2: MGHRA and YSYEKL. The CDR3 has 14 amino acids. DNA of the CDR3: TGCGCCAGCAGCCAAGTAGACACGGCCCTTCGGGCTTTCTTT. Its protein product is CASSQVDTALRAFF.

This sequence joins TRBV28 and TRBJ2-1; D possibly corresponds to TRBD2 (6 bases). Trimming shortened V by 6 bases and J by 4 bases, and 10 bases separated the two germline ends. This CDR3 spans 13 amino acids. Germline lookup yields CDR1 MDHEN and CDR2 SYDVKM. CDR3 amino acids: CASSGSRYNEQFF. The CDR3 DNA reads TGTGCCAGCAGCGGGAGTAGGTACAATGAGCAGTTCTTC. The whole variable domain, filled in from reference TRBV28 and TRBJ2-1, reads DVKVTQSSRYLVKRTGEKVFLECVQDMDHENMFWYRQDPGLGLRLIYFSYDVKMKEKGDIPEGYSVSREKKERFSLILESASTNQTSMYLCASSGSRYNEQFFGPGTRLTVL.

This clone was found once. This sequence joins TRBV28 and TRBJ2-5; 7 positions match TRBD1. The V and J ends lost 11 bases and 0 bases, in that order; junction bases with no gene match: 12. This CDR3 spans 15 amino acids. Germline V lookup: CDR1 MDHEN, CDR2 SYDVKM. The CDR3 is CAASTTGTDQETQYF. The CDR3 bases are TGTGCCGCATCAACCACAGGGACAGACCAAGAGACCCAGTACTTC.

The chain employs TRBV28 and TRBJ1-2; 8 bases match TRBD1. The CDR3 covers 16 residues. CDR1 is MDHEN, CDR2 SYDVKM, per germline. The trim removed 4 bases at V and 4 bases at J, leaving 11 bases unmatched. The CDR3 loop reads CASSYNPGQDLYGYTF. The CDR3 nucleotides are TGTGCCAGCAGTTATAATCCGGGACAGGACCTCTATGGCTACACCTTC.

This chain links TRBV27 with TRBJ2-1; possible D gene TRBD2, 5 bases. V gave up 2 bases and J gave up 0 bases, with 8 bases separating them. The CDR3 loop spans 15 amino acids. The germline CDR1 and CDR2 sequences are MNHEY and SMNVEV (reference sequence). DNA of the CDR3: TGTGCCAGCAGTTTACGGGGAAGCTCCTACAATGAGCAGTTCTTC. Amino acids: CASSLRGSSYNEQFF.

This CDR3 reads CASSLELGYNEQFF. The CDR3, as DNA: TGTGCCAGCAGTTTAGAACTCGGTTACAATGAGCAGTTCTTC. This rearrangement joins TRBV27 to TRBJ2-1, with unresolved D. Trimming removed 2 bases from V and 4 bases from J, with 9 bases in between. Germline V gene data show CDR1 as MNHEY and CDR2 as SMNVEV (reference sequence). CDR3 length: 14 amino acids.

The V gene is TRBV6-1, the J gene TRBJ1-4; D is possibly TRBD1 (5 bases). The CDR3 sequence is 14 residues long. V lost 7 bases to trimming and J lost 6 bases, with 15 bases between them. From germline, CDR1 is MNHNS and CDR2 SASEGT. The CDR3 region is CASTLGQAHEKLFF. The CDR3 DNA reads as TGTGCCAGCACTTTGGGGCAGGCCCATGAAAAACTGTTTTTT.

V gene TRBV2 combines with J gene TRBJ1-5, with 8 positions matching TRBD1. The junction had 5 bases not matched to a gene; V was cut back by 7 bases and J by 6 bases. Looked up from germline, CDR1 is SNHLY and CDR2 is FYNNEI. The CDR3 has 13 residues. This CDR3 reads CASTQDRAQPQHF. CDR3 nucleotides: TGTGCCAGCACTCAGGACAGGGCTCAGCCCCAGCATTTT.

This chain joins TRBV9 and TRBJ2-7; unclear D gene. The CDR3 spans 13 residues. Germline V gene lookup returns CDR1 SGDLS and CDR2 YYNGEE. The germline V and J ends were trimmed by 0 bases and 6 bases, with 10 bases remaining between them. The CDR3 DNA reads as TGTGCCAGCAGCGTAGGGAGTTTGGGCGAGCAGTACTTC. Its protein product is CASSVGSLGEQYF.